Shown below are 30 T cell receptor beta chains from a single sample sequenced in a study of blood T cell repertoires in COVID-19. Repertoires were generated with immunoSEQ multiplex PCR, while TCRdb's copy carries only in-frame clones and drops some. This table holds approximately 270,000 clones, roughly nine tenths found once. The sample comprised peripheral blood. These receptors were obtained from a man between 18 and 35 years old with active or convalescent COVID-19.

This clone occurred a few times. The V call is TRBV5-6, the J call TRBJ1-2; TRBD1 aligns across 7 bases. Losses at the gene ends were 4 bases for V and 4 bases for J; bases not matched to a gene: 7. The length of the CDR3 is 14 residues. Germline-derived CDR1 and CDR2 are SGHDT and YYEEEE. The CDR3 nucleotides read TGTGCCAGCAGCGCAACAGGGGTTGTCTATGGCTACACCTTC. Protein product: CASSATGVVYGYTF.

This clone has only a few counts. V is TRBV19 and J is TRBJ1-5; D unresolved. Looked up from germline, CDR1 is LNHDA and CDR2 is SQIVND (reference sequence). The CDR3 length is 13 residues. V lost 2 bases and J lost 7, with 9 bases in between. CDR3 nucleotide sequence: TGTGCCAGTAGTATACGGGTGTTCCAGCCCCAGCATTTT. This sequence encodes CASSIRVFQPQHF.

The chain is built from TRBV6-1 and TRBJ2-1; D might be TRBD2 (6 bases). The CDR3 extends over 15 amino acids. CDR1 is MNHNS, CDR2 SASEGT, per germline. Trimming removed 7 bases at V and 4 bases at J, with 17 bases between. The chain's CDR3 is CASTLRRGSYNEQFF. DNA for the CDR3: TGTGCCAGCACCCTGAGGCGGGGTTCTTACAATGAGCAGTTCTTC.

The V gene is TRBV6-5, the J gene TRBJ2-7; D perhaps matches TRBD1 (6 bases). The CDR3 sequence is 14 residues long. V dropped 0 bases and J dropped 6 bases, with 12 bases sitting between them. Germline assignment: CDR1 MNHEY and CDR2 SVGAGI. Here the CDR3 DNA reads TGTGCCAGCAGTTACTCACAGGGAATAGTCGAGCAGTACTTC. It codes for CASSYSQGIVEQYF.

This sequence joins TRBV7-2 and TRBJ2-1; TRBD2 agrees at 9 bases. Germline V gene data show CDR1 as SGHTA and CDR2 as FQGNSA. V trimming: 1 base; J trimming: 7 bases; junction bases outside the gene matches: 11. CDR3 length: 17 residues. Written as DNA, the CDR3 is TGTGCCAGCAGCTTAGGTGGTACTAGCGGGTTTCAAAATGAGCAGTTCTTC. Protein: CASSLGGTSGFQNEQFF.

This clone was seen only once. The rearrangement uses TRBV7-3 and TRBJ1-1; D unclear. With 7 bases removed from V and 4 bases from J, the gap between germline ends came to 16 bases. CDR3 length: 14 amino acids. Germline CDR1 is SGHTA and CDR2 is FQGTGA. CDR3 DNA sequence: TGTGCCAGCAAGAGCAGGCAGGTCTCCACTGAAGCTTTCTTT. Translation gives CASKSRQVSTEAFF.

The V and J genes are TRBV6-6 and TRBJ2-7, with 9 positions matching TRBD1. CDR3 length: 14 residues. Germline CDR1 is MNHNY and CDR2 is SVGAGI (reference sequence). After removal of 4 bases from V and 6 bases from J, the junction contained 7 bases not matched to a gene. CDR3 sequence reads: CASSSGTGSIEQYF. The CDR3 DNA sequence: TGTGCCAGCAGTTCCGGGACAGGGTCGATCGAGCAGTACTTC.

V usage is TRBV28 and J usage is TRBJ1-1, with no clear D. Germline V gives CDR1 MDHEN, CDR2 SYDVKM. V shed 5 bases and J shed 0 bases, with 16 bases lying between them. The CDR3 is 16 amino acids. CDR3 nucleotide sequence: TGTGCCAGCAGTCCCCCGGGTTTGGCAATGAACACTGAAGCTTTCTTT. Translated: CASSPPGLAMNTEAFF.

CDR3 loop: CASSMFVRAYEAFF. Written as DNA, the CDR3 is TGTGCCAGTAGTATGTTTGTCAGGGCGTATGAAGCTTTCTTT. V gene TRBV19 combines with J gene TRBJ1-1; possible D gene TRBD1, 5 bases. Trimming cost V 3 bases and J 7 bases, with 15 bases left between them. The CDR3 is made up of 14 amino acids. Germline V gene lookup returns CDR1 LNHDA and CDR2 SQIVND (reference sequence).

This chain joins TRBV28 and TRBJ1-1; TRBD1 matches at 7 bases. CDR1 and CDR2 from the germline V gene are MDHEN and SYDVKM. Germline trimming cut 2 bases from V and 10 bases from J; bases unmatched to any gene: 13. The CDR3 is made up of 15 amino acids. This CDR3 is CASSLNVGTVPGAFF. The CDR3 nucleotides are TGTGCCAGCAGTTTAAACGTGGGGACAGTTCCTGGAGCTTTCTTT.

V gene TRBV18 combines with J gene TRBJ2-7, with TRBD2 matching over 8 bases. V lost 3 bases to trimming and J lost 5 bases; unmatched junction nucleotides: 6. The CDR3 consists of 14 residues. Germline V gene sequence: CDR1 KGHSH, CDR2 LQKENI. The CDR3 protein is CASSPRLAGDEQYF. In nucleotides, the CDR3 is TGTGCCAGCTCACCCCGGCTAGCGGGCGACGAGCAGTACTTC.

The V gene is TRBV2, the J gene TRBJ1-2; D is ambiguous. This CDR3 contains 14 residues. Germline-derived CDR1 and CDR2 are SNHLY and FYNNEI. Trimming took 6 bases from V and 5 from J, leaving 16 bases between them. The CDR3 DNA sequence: TGTGCCAGCAGCTCAAGTCAGGTTGGTTATGGCTACACCTTC. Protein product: CASSSSQVGYGYTF.

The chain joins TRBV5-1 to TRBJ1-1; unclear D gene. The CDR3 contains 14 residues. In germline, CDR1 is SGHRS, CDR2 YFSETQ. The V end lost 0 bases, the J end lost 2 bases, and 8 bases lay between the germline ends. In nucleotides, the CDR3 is TGCGCCAGCAGCTTGGCACAGCTAAACACTGAAGCTTTCTTT. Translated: CASSLAQLNTEAFF.

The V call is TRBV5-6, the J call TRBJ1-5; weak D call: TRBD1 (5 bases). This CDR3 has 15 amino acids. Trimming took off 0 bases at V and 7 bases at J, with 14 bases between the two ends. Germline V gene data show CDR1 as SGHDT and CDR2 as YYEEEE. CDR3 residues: CASSLGGGISQPQHF. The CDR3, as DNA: TGTGCCAGCAGCTTGGGGGGCGGGATTTCCCAGCCCCAGCATTTT.

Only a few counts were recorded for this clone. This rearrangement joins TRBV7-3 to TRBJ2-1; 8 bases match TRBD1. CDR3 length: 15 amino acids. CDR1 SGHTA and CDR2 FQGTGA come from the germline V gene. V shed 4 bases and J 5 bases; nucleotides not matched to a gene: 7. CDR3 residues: CASSYQGTGNNEQFF. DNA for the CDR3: TGTGCCAGCAGCTACCAAGGGACAGGTAACAATGAGCAGTTCTTC.

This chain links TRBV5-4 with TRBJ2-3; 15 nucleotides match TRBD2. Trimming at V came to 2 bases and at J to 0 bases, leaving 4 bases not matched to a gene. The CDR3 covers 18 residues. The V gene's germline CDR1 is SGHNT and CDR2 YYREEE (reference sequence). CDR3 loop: CASSFRTSGGGSTDTQYF. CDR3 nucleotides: TGTGCCAGCAGCTTTCGGACTAGCGGGGGGGGTAGCACAGATACGCAGTATTTT.

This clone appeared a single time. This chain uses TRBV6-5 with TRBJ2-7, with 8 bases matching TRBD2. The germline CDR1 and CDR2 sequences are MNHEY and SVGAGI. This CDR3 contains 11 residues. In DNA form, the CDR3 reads TGTGGATCCGGGAGGGGTTCCGAGCAGTACTTC. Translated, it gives CGSGRGSEQYF.

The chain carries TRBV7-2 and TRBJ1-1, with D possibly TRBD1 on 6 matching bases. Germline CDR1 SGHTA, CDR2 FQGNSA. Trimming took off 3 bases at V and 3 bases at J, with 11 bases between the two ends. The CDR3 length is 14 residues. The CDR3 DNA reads TGTGCCAGCAGCTTCAGGGGATTGGACACTGAAGCTTTCTTT. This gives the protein CASSFRGLDTEAFF.

The CDR3 here is CASRATGGNQPQHF. The CDR3 DNA reads TGTGCCAGCAGGGCGACAGGAGGCAATCAGCCCCAGCATTTT. V usage is TRBV6-5 and J usage is TRBJ1-5; perhaps TRBD1 as D (6 bases). Germline loops: CDR1 MNHEY, CDR2 SVGAGI. The ends were cut back, 6 bases at V and 2 bases at J, with 11 bases in the middle. The CDR3 consists of 14 residues.

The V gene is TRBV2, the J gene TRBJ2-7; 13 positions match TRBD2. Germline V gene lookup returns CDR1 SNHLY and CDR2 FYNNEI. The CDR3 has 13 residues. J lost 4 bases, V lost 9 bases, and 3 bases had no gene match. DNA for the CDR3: TGTGCCAGAAGGACTAGCGGGGGTTACGAGCAGTACTTC. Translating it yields CARRTSGGYEQYF.

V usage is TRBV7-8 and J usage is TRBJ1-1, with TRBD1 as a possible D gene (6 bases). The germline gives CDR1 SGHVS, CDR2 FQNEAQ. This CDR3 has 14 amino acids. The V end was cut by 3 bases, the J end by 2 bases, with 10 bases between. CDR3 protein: CASSLFRGNTEAFF. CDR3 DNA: TGTGCCAGCAGCTTGTTCAGGGGCAACACTGAAGCTTTCTTT.

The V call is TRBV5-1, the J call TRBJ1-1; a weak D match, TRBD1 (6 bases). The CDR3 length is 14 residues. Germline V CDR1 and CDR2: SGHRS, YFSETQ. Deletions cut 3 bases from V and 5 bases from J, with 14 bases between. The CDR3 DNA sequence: TGCGCCAGCAGCTCCCAAGGGGGTAATACTGAAGCTTTCTTT. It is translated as CASSSQGGNTEAFF.

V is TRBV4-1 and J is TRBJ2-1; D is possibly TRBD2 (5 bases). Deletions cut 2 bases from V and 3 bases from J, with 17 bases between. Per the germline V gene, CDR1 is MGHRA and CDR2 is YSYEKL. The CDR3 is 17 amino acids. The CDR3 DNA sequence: TGCGCCAGCAGCCAAAACCAGGCTAGCACATACTACAATGAGCAGTTCTTC. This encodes CASSQNQASTYYNEQFF.

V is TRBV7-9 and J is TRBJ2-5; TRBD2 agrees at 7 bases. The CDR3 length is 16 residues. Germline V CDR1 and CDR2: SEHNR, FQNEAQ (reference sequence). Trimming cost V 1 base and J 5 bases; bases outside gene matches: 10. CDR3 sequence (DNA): TGTGCCAGCAGCTTAGAGGTGGCGGGAGTAGGGGAGACCCAGTACTTC. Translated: CASSLEVAGVGETQYF.

The CDR3 spells CASSPSPGAVDEQYF. The CDR3 DNA is TGTGCCAGCTCACCCTCCCCAGGGGCTGTCGACGAGCAGTACTTC. The chain is built from TRBV18 and TRBJ2-7; a possible D gene is TRBD1 (6 bases). Germline values: CDR1 KGHSH, CDR2 LQKENI. V lost 3 bases to trimming and J lost 5 bases, with 17 bases between them. The CDR3 consists of 15 residues.

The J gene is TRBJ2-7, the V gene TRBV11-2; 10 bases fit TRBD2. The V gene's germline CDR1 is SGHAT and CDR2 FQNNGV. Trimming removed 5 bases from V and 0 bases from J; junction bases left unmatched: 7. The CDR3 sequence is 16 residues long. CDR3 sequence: CASSPPGLASSYEQYF. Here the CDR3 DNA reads TGTGCCAGCAGCCCACCGGGACTAGCGTCCTCCTACGAGCAGTACTTC.

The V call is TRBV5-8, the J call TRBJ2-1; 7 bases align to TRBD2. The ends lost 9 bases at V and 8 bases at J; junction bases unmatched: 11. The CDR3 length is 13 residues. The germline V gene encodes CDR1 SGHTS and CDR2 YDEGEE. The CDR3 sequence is CANPRGNSDEQFF. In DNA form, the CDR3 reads TGTGCCAACCCGCGGGGGAACAGCGATGAGCAGTTCTTC. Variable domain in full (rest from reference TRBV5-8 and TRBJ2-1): EAGVTQSPTHLIKTRGQQATLRCSPISGHTSVYWYQQALGLGLQFLLWYDEGEERNRGNFPPRFSGRQFPNYSSELNVNALELEDSALYLCANPRGNSDEQFFGPGTRLTVL.

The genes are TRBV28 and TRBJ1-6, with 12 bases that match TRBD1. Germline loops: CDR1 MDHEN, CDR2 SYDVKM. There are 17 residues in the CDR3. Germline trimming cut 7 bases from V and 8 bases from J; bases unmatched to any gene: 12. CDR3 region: CASTRPPGQGADSPLHF. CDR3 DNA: TGTGCCAGCACTCGTCCTCCGGGACAGGGGGCTGATTCACCCCTCCACTTT.

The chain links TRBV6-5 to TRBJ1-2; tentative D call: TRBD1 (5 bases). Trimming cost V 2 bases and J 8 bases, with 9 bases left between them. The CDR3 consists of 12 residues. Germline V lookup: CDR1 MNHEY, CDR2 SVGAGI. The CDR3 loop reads CASSYGAGGYTF. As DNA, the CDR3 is TGTGCCAGCAGTTACGGGGCAGGCGGCTACACCTTC.

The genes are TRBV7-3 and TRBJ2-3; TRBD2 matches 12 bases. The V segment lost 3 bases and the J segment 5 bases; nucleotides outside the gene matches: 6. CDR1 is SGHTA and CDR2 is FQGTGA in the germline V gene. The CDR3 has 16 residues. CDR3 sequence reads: CASSFLAGGPEDTQYF. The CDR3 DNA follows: TGTGCCAGCAGCTTCCTAGCGGGGGGGCCGGAAGATACGCAGTATTTT.